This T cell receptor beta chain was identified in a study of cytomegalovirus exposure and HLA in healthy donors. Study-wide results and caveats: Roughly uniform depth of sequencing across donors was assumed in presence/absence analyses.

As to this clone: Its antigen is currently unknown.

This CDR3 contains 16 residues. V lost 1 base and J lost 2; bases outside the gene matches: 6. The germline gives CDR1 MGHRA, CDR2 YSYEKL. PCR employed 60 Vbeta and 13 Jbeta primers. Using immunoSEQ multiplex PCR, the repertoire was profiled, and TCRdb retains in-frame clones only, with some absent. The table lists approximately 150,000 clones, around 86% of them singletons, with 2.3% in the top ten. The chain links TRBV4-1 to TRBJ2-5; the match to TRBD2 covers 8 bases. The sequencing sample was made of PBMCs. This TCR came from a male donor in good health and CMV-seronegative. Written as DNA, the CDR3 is TGCGCCAGCAGCCAAGCGGGCGGGGGGCAACAAGAGACCCAGTACTTC. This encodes CASSQAGGGQQETQYF.